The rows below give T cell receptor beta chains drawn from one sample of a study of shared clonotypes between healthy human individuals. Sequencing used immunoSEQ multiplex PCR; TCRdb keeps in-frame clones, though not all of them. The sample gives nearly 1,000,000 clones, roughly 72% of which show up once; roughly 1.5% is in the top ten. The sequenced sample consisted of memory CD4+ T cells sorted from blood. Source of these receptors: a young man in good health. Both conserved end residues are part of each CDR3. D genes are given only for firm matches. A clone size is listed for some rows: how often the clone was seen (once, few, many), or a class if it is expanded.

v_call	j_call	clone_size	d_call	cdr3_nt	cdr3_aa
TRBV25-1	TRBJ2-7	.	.	TGTGCCAGCGGGCGATTGGGCGAGCAGTACTTC	CASGRLGEQYF
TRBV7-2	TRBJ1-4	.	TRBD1	TGTGCCAGCAGCTTAGAGGCGACAGGGAATGAAAAACTGTTTTTT	CASSLEATGNEKLFF
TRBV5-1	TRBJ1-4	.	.	TGCGCCAGCAGCTTGATTGGAACTAATGAAAAACTGTTTTTT	CASSLIGTNEKLFF
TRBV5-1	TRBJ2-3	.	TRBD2	TGCGCCAGCAGCCCTCTAGCGGGAGCAGATACGCAGTATTTT	CASSPLAGADTQYF
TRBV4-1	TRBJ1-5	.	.	TGCGCCAGCAGCCAAGATCAGGGGACCCCCAATCAGCCCCAGCATTTT	CASSQDQGTPNQPQHF
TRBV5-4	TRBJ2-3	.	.	TGTGCCAGCAGCTCCAAACAGGGAACAGATACGCAGTATTTT	CASSSKQGTDTQYF
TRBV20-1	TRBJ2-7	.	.	TGCAGTGCTAGAGGGAACGAGCAGTACTTC	CSARGNEQYF
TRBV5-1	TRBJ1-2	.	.	TGCGCCAGCAGCTTGGCGGACAGCTTTACTAACTATGGCTACACCTTC	CASSLADSFTNYGYTF
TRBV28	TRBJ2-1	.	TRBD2	TGTGCCAGCAGCCCGAGTAGCGGGGTAAATGAGCAGTTCTTC	CASSPSSGVNEQFF
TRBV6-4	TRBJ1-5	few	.	TGTGCCAGCAGAAGCCGGGGTTATAGCAATCAGCCCCAGCATTTT	CASRSRGYSNQPQHF
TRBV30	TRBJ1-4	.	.	TGTGCCTGGAGGGGGGACACCTCAACTAATGAAAAACTGTTTTTT	CAWRGDTSTNEKLFF
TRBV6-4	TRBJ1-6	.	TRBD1	TGTGCCAGCCAAATGGACAGGGGACGGTCACCCCTCCACTTT	CASQMDRGRSPLHF
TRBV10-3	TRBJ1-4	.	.	TGTGCCATCAGTGAAGGGGCGCTGGGGGGTGAAAAACTGTTTTTT	CAISEGALGGEKLFF
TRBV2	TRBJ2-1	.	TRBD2	TGTGCCAGCAGTGACGGACTAGCGGGGGGCCTTGAGCAGTTCTTC	CASSDGLAGGLEQFF
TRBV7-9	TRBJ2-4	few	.	TGTGCCAGCAGCTTAAGGGGGGCCAAAAACATTCAGTACTTC	CASSLRGAKNIQYF
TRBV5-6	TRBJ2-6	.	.	TGTGCCAGCAGCTTGGGACAGCCAGCCAACGTCCTGACTTTC	CASSLGQPANVLTF
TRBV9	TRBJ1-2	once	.	TGTGCCAGCAGCGCCAGGGTAAACTATGGCTACACCTTC	CASSARVNYGYTF
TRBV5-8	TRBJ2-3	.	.	TGTGCCAGCAGCTTTGGTGGCACAGATACGCAGTATTTT	CASSFGGTDTQYF
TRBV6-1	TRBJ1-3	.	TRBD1	TGTGCCACCAGGGGGCTCTCTGGAAACACCATATATTTT	CATRGLSGNTIYF
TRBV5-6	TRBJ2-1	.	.	TGTGCCAGCAGCTTCATTTTAGCGAGGAGTAGCGTGGGGAATGAGCAGTTCTTC	CASSFILARSSVGNEQFF
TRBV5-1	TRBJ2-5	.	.	TGCGCCAGCGGAGTCAGGGGAGGCGAGGAGACCCAGTACTTC	CASGVRGGEETQYF
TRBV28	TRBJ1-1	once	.	TGTGCCAGCAGGGCCCAACGGACGGAAGCTTTCTTT	CASRAQRTEAFF
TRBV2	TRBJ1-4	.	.	TGTGCCAGCACCGGGGAGACCGGCGAAAAACTGTTTTTT	CASTGETGEKLFF
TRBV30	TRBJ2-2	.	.	TGTGCCTGGAGGAACGCCTGGCCCACCTTTAACCGCCGCAACACCGGGGAGCTGTTTTTT	CAWRNAWPTFNRRNTGELFF
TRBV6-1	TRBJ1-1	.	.	TGTGCCAGCAGTGAACACGGGGGGCTCACTGAAGCTTTCTTT	CASSEHGGLTEAFF
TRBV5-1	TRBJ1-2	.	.	TGCGCCAGCAGCGAAGGAAGTATGGGGCGTAACTTTGGCTACACCTTC	CASSEGSMGRNFGYTF
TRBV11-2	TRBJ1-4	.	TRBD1	TGTGCCAGCAGCTTAGTAGGGGGCGGGTTCGCAACTAATGAAAAACTGTTTTTT	CASSLVGGGFATNEKLFF
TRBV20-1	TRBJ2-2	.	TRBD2	TGCAGTGCCGCGGGGGGCGGGGAGCTGTTTTTT	CSAAGGGELFF
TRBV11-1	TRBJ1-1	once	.	TGTGCCAGCAGCTCAACCCCGGGGAAGAACACTGAAGCTTTCTTT	CASSSTPGKNTEAFF
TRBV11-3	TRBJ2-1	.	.	TGTGCCAGCAGCCGCGGCAGGGACGACAATGAGCAGTTCTTC	CASSRGRDDNEQFF
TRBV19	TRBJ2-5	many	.	TGTGCCAGTAGCCCCGGGACTTCCGACCAGACCCAGTACTTC	CASSPGTSDQTQYF
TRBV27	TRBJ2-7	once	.	TGTGCCAGCACCCCAGCCGGGGCCAGCTCCTACGAGCAGTACTTC	CASTPAGASSYEQYF
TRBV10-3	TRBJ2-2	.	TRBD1	TGTGCCATCAGTAACAGGGGGAAGGACACCGGGGAGCTGTTTTTT	CAISNRGKDTGELFF
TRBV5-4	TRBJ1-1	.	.	TGTGCCAGCAGCTTTGACAGAAACACTGAAGCTTTCTTT	CASSFDRNTEAFF
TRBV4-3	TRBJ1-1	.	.	TGCGCCAGCAGCCAAGATACGCTTCTAGCCGAAGCTTTCTTT	CASSQDTLLAEAFF
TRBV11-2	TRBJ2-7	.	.	TGTGCCAGCAGCTTAGGACAGGCAAACTACGAGCAGTACTTC	CASSLGQANYEQYF
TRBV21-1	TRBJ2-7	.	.	TGTGCCAGCAGCAGTTGTACAGGGGTCCCCTACGAGCAGTACTTC	CASSSCTGVPYEQYF
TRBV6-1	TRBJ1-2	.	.	TGTGCCAGCAGTGAAGGCGGAGTAAACTATGGCTACACCTTC	CASSEGGVNYGYTF
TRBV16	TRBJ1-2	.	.	TGTGCCAGCAGCCAATCCCCATTAGGTGGCTACACCTTC	CASSQSPLGGYTF
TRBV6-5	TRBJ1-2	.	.	TGTGCCAGCAGTTACTCGGCAGGGAGAAATGGCTACACCTTC	CASSYSAGRNGYTF
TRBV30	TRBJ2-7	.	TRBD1	TGTGCCTGGAGTGTACTTTTGGGGACAGGGCCCATTTTC	CAWSVLLGTGPIF
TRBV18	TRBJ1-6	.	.	TGTGCCAGCCACGAAACCACCGGATCACCCCTCCACTTT	CASHETTGSPLHF
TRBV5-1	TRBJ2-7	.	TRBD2	TGCGCCAGCAGCCAGAGCGGGACCGCCTACGAGCAGTACTTC	CASSQSGTAYEQYF
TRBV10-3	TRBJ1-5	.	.	TGTGCCACTCGAGGCAGCAATCAGCCCCAGCATTTT	CATRGSNQPQHF
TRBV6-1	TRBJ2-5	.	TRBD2	TGTGCCAGCAGTGCCCCGACTAGCGGGGGGCAAGAGACCCAGTACTTC	CASSAPTSGGQETQYF
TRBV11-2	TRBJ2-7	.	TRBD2	TGTGCCAGCAGCCCTACTAGCGGGGGGGCCTCGTCCGAGCAGTACTTC	CASSPTSGGASSEQYF
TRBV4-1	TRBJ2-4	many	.	TGCGCCAGCAGCCTGGACGGTCGAACGGGGCCGGGGAACATTCAGTACTTC	CASSLDGRTGPGNIQYF
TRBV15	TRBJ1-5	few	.	TGTGCCACCAGCAAAGACCAGCTCAATCAGCCCCAGCATTTT	CATSKDQLNQPQHF
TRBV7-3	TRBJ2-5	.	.	TGTGCCAGCAGCTTAGACTCAGAACAAGAGACCCAGTACTTC	CASSLDSEQETQYF
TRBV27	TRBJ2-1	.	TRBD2	TGTGCCAGCAGCTCCGAGCTGGGACTATACAATGAGCAGTTCTTC	CASSSELGLYNEQFF
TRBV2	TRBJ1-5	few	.	TGTGCCAGCAGGTCAGGGACTATTAGCAATCAGCCCCAGCATTTT	CASRSGTISNQPQHF
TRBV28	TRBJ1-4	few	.	TGTGCCAGCAGTATCCGGACAGCAACTAATGAAAAACTGTTTTTT	CASSIRTATNEKLFF
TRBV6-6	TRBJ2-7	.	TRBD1	TGTGCCAGCAGACCGGGACAGGGCGAGCAGTACTTC	CASRPGQGEQYF
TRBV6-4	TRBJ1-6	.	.	TGTGCCAGCAGTGACCTCGTGAATTCACCCCTCCACTTT	CASSDLVNSPLHF
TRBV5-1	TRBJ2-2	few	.	TGCGCCAGCAGCTTGCGGGACACCGGGGAGCTGTTTTTT	CASSLRDTGELFF
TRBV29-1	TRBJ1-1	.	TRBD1	TGCAGCGTGGGACAGTTATCTGAAGCTTTCTTT	CSVGQLSEAFF